Each of the 18 T cell receptor beta chains below was sequenced from the same sample in a study of blood T cell repertoires in COVID-19. Measured with immunoSEQ multiplex PCR; TCRdb has only the in-frame clones, and not every one. This sample yields 150,000 to 200,000 clones, of which around 84% are seen a single time; about 19% belongs to the top ten. Sequenced input: peripheral blood. Every receptor here comes from a woman at least 80 years old with acute or convalescent COVID-19.

This clone showed up just a few times. The DNA of the CDR3 is TGTGCCAGCAGCCTGACGACTAGCCGAGCCTACGAGCAGTACTTC. This sequence encodes CASSLTTSRAYEQYF. The rearrangement links TRBV7-2 to TRBJ2-7, with 7 bases fitting TRBD2. The CDR3 totals 15 residues. Germline values: CDR1 SGHTA, CDR2 FQGNSA. The J segment lost 2 bases and the V segment lost 5 bases, leaving 9 bases of the junction unmatched. Complete variable domain (other parts from reference TRBV7-2 and TRBJ2-7): GAGVSQSPSNKVTEKGKDVELRCDPISGHTALYWYRQSLGQGLEFLIYFQGNSAPDKSGLPSDRFSAERTGGSVSTLTIQRTQQEDSAVYLCASSLTTSRAYEQYFGPGTRLTVT.

This sequence joins TRBV6-1 and TRBJ1-1; D gene unclear. Trimming removed 1 base at V and 0 bases at J, with 6 bases between. Germline V gene sequence: CDR1 MNHNS, CDR2 SASEGT. The CDR3 totals 14 residues. The CDR3 nucleotides are TGTGCCAGCAGTGAAGAGATAGTGAACACTGAAGCTTTCTTT. It specifies CASSEEIVNTEAFF.

The V call is TRBV9, the J call TRBJ2-1; 8 bases map to TRBD1. CDR3 length: 15 residues. V was pared by 4 bases and J by 4 bases, with 7 bases of the junction left unmatched. Germline CDR1 and CDR2: SGDLS and YYNGEE. Here the CDR3 reads CASSTQGAAYNEQFF. Written as DNA, the CDR3 is TGTGCCAGCAGCACGCAGGGGGCTGCTTACAATGAGCAGTTCTTC.

The CDR3 nucleotides are TGTGCCAGCAGACCAACAGGGGGCACTGAAGCTTTCTTT. Translation gives CASRPTGGTEAFF. The chain employs TRBV6-5 and TRBJ1-1; 8 bases match TRBD1. The trim removed 6 bases at V and 4 bases at J, leaving 4 bases unmatched. Germline assignment: CDR1 MNHEY and CDR2 SVGAGI. The CDR3 loop spans 13 amino acids.

V gene TRBV28 combines with J gene TRBJ2-5; TRBD1 aligns across 7 bases. CDR1 is MDHEN, CDR2 SYDVKM, per germline. V lost 5 bases, J lost 3 bases, and 12 bases stayed unmatched. The CDR3 runs 16 residues. CDR3 in amino acids: CASSPTGSGSKETQYF. As DNA, the CDR3 is TGTGCCAGCAGTCCGACAGGGTCCGGATCTAAAGAGACCCAGTACTTC.

The chain employs TRBV9 and TRBJ2-1, with TRBD2 identical over 10 bases. Germline values: CDR1 SGDLS, CDR2 YYNGEE. The CDR3 sequence is 20 residues long. The ends lost 0 bases at V and 4 bases at J; junction bases unmatched: 16. The CDR3 region is CASSVAASGSLGETYNEQFF. In nucleotides, the CDR3 is TGTGCCAGCAGCGTAGCGGCTAGCGGGAGTCTTGGGGAAACTTACAATGAGCAGTTCTTC.

The chain couples TRBV5-6 to TRBJ2-7, with a possible D match to TRBD1 (6 bases). The V gene's germline CDR1 is SGHDT and CDR2 YYEEEE. The ends were cut back, 1 base at V and 3 bases at J, with 8 bases in the middle. There are 13 residues in the CDR3. The CDR3 is CASSLTGFYEQYF. DNA for the CDR3: TGTGCCAGCAGCTTGACAGGGTTCTACGAGCAGTACTTC.

This clone was seen once. V and J are TRBV2 and TRBJ2-7; 7 bases line up with TRBD2. Germline V gene lookup returns CDR1 SNHLY and CDR2 FYNNEI. This CDR3 has 14 amino acids. V shed 6 bases, J shed 2 bases, and the junction held 7 bases outside the gene matches. The chain's CDR3 is CASRASGGTYEQYF. CDR3 DNA: TGTGCCAGCAGGGCTAGCGGTGGGACCTACGAGCAGTACTTC.

There are a few counts of this clone. The CDR3 DNA reads TGTGCCAGCCAGGCGACCCTCGAAGAGACCCAGTACTTC. This gives the protein CASQATLEETQYF. V usage is TRBV6-6 and J usage is TRBJ2-5; no firm D call. Germline V gene sequence: CDR1 MNHNY, CDR2 SVGAGI (reference sequence). This CDR3 is 13 amino acids long. Trimming pared 8 bases from V and 3 bases from J, leaving 13 bases between.

V usage is TRBV18 and J usage is TRBJ1-2, with a tentative D call TRBD1 (6 bases). The CDR3 length is 15 residues. V was pared by 2 bases and J by 1 base, with 11 bases between. Germline V gives CDR1 KGHSH, CDR2 LQKENI. CDR3 nucleotide sequence: TGTGCCAGCTCACCAGTGCAGGGGTTTAACTATGGCTACACCTTC. Encoded protein: CASSPVQGFNYGYTF.

V and J are TRBV5-4 and TRBJ1-2; possible D gene TRBD1, 5 bases. The CDR3 contains 14 residues. V was clipped by 5 bases and J by 5 bases, with 16 bases between them. Germline CDR1 SGHNT, CDR2 YYREEE (reference sequence). The CDR3 loop is CASSPLGSGYGYTF. In nucleotides, the CDR3 is TGTGCCAGCAGTCCTTTAGGGTCAGGGTATGGCTACACCTTC.

The DNA of the CDR3 is TGTGCCAGCAGCCAGACAGGGGGCGCCTATAGGGGCTACACCTTC. Translating it yields CASSQTGGAYRGYTF. The rearrangement links TRBV5-6 to TRBJ1-2; TRBD1 agrees at 10 bases. The V and J ends lost 4 bases and 8 bases, in that order; junction bases with no gene match: 11. There are 15 residues in the CDR3. Per the germline V gene, CDR1 is SGHDT and CDR2 is YYEEEE.

The V and J genes are TRBV10-3 and TRBJ1-2, with D perhaps TRBD1 (6 bases). Deletions cut 0 bases from V and 8 bases from J, with 16 bases between. CDR3 length equals 15 residues. Germline loops: CDR1 ENHRY, CDR2 SYGVKD. CDR3 in DNA: TGTGCCATCAGTGAGTCGATTCAGGGGCGAGGCGGCTACACCTTC. It yields the protein CAISESIQGRGGYTF.

The V call is TRBV15, the J call TRBJ1-2; no clear D gene. Trimming took off 2 bases at V and 4 bases at J, with 11 bases between the two ends. CDR1 LNHNV and CDR2 YYDKDF come from the germline V gene (reference sequence). This CDR3 comprises 14 residues. The DNA for the CDR3 is TGTGCCACCAGCAGACCGGACGGGATCTATGGCTACACCTTC. It encodes CATSRPDGIYGYTF.

The chain couples TRBV6-6 to TRBJ1-5; 9 nucleotides agree with TRBD1. V gave up 2 bases and J gave up 6 bases; unmatched junction bases: 5. CDR3 length: 15 residues. Germline V gene lookup returns CDR1 MNHNY and CDR2 SVGAGI (reference sequence). Here the CDR3 reads CASSYGTGYSQPQHF. CDR3 in DNA: TGTGCCAGCAGTTACGGGACAGGGTATAGTCAGCCCCAGCATTTT.

This chain joins TRBV11-2 and TRBJ2-7; TRBD1 matches at 10 bases. CDR3 length equals 14 residues. After removal of 4 bases from V and 6 bases from J, the junction contained 6 bases not matched to a gene. Per the germline V gene, CDR1 is SGHAT and CDR2 is FQNNGV. The chain's CDR3 is CASSWTGQGGEQYF. The CDR3 DNA sequence: TGTGCCAGCAGCTGGACTGGACAGGGGGGCGAGCAGTACTTC.

This chain uses TRBV6-4 with TRBJ2-2; 8 nucleotides agree with TRBD2. V was clipped by 6 bases and J by 7 bases; unmatched bases: 7. There are 14 residues in the CDR3. The germline V gene encodes CDR1 MRHNA and CDR2 SNTAGT. This CDR3 is CASSQGLVNGELFF. CDR3 nucleotides: TGTGCCAGCAGCCAGGGACTAGTAAACGGGGAGCTGTTTTTT.

CDR3 amino acids: CAWRVSWGGNTEAFF. In nucleotides, the CDR3 is TGTGCCTGGAGGGTTAGTTGGGGGGGGAACACTGAAGCTTTCTTT. The chain links TRBV30 to TRBJ1-1; possibly TRBD1 for D (5 bases). This CDR3 has 15 amino acids. V was pared by 3 bases and J by 1 base, with 15 bases between. CDR1 is GTSNPN, CDR2 SVGIG, per germline (reference sequence).